This T cell receptor (beta chain) was retrieved from a study of technical replicates of blood from a handful of donors. Measured with immunoSEQ multiplex PCR; TCRdb has only the in-frame clones, and not every one. The table includes about 80,000 clones, nearly 95% detected once. Looked up from germline, CDR1 is KGHSH and CDR2 is LQKENI. The CDR3 extends over 14 amino acids. V shed 3 bases, J shed 8 bases, and the junction held 6 bases outside the gene matches. Material: T cells isolated from PBMCs. The genes are TRBV18 and TRBJ1-4, with 7 positions matching TRBD1. The TCR originated in a human donor in good health. This CDR3 is CASSPPGTAEKLFF. As DNA, the CDR3 is TGTGCCAGCTCACCCCCCGGGACAGCAGAAAAACTGTTTTTT.